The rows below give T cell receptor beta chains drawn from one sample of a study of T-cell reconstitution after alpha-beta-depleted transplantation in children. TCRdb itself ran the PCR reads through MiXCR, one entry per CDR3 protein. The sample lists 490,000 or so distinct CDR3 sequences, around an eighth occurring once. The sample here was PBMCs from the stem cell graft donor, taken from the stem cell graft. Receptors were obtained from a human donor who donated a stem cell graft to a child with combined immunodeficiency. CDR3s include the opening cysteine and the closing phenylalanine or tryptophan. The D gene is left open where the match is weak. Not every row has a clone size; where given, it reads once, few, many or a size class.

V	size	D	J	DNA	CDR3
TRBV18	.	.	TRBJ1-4	TGTGCCAGCTCGTCGGCTGCCTCGACTAATGAAAAACTGTTTTTT	CASSSAASTNEKLFF
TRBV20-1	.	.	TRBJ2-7	TGCAGTGCTCTCCGAAGACAGGTTAACTCCTACGAGCAGTACTTC	CSALRRQVNSYEQYF
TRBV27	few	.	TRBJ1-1	TGTGCCAGCAGTTTATCCGGAGCCCTGAACACTGAAGCTTTCTTT	CASSLSGALNTEAFF
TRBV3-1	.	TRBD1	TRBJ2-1	TGTGCCAGCAGCCCGGGACAGGGGATGAATGAGCAGTTCTTC	CASSPGQGMNEQFF
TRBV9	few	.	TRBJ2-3	TGTGCCAGCAGCGCTCCACCGGGCGCGGATACGCAGTATTTT	CASSAPPGADTQYF
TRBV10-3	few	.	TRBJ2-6	TGTGCCATCAGTGATTATGACAAATACTCTGGGGCCAACGTCCTGACTTTC	CAISDYDKYSGANVLTF
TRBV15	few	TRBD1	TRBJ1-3	TGTGCCACCAGCAGAGCACAGGGGGCGACTGGAAACACCATATATTTT	CATSRAQGATGNTIYF
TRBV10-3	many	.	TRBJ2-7	TGTGCCGTCTCTGGGGCGGGGTACGAGCAGTACTTC	CAVSGAGYEQYF
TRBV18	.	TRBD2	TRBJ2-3	TGTGCCAGCTCATCCGGCATGCTAGCGGGAGGGCCGAGAACAGATACGCAGTATTTT	CASSSGMLAGGPRTDTQYF
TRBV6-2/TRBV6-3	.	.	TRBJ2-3	TGTGCCAGCAGTTACTCGCTAGCAGGAGAGGCAGATACGCAGTATTTT	CASSYSLAGEADTQYF
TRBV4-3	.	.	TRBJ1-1	TGCGCCAGCAGCCAAGAGGGACTTGTCGGCACTGAAGCTTTCTTT	CASSQEGLVGTEAFF